This record covers a single T cell receptor beta chain. This entry belongs to a study of shared clonotypes between healthy human individuals. The wider study: CD8 memory received one plate per donor, CD8 naive two, CD4 memory three and CD4 naive three.

The germline V gene encodes CDR1 SGHVS and CDR2 FQNEAQ. This CDR3 spans 13 amino acids. J lost 4 bases, V lost 4 bases, and 3 bases had no gene match. TCRdb's copy holds only in-frame clones and misses some; the assay was immunoSEQ multiplex PCR. The table shows around 1.4 million clones, with less than 99% occurring only once. This chain links TRBV7-8 with TRBJ1-1, with 7 bases identical to TRBD1. This receptor was taken from a man under 40 in good health. The sequenced sample consisted of naive CD4+ T cells sorted from blood. This sample's subset: CD45RA+ positively selected. The CDR3 bases are TGTGCCAGCAGCTATCAGGGGGGCACTGAAGCTTTCTTT. Its translation: CASSYQGGTEAFF.